The 24 T cell receptor beta chains reported below all come from one sample, sequenced in a study of response to subunit inactivated influenza vaccine. TCRdb independently ran MiXCR on the RT-PCR reads; one entry per CDR3 protein. The sample lists 250,000 to 350,000 distinct CDR3 sequences, roughly 22% seen once, with about a tenth in the top ten. Sequencing was performed on PBMCs from blood, taken approximately 20 months after vaccination. The receptors originated from a man aged 50 to 69 who received an inactivated influenza vaccine.

The chain employs TRBV20-1 and TRBJ2-1, with a possible D match to TRBD2 (6 bases). Trimming removed 3 bases at V and 6 bases at J, with 9 bases between. The length of the CDR3 is 12 residues. The germline V gene has CDR1 DFQATT and CDR2 SNEGSKA (reference sequence). The CDR3 reads CSARGGLNEQFF. The CDR3 coding sequence is TGCAGTGCTAGGGGGGGTCTCAATGAGCAGTTCTTC.

The V gene is TRBV5-8, the J gene TRBJ1-2; D possibly corresponds to TRBD1 (5 bases). Germline V CDR1 and CDR2: SGHTS, YDEGEE. Trimming stripped 4 bases from V and 4 bases from J, with 14 bases between. The CDR3 loop spans 14 amino acids. The CDR3 bases are TGTGCCAGCAGCCCCGGGACTCTTATCTATGGCTACACCTTC. The encoded protein is CASSPGTLIYGYTF.

The V and J genes are TRBV12-3 or TRBV12-4 and TRBJ1-5; unclear D gene. The germline V and J ends were trimmed by 3 bases and 3 bases, with 12 bases remaining between them. The CDR3 has 15 amino acids. Here the CDR3 DNA reads TGTGCCAGCAGTTTGGCTGGACGGATCAATCAGCCCCAGCATTTT. This codes for CASSLAGRINQPQHF.

CDR3 DNA: TGTGCCAGCAGGAAAGGAGTTCGGGATGAGCAGTTCTTC. Residues: CASRKGVRDEQFF. This chain uses TRBV3-1 with TRBJ2-1; D not resolved. Trimming took off 6 bases at V and 8 bases at J, with 14 bases between the two ends. Germline V gene lookup returns CDR1 LGHDT and CDR2 YNNKEL (reference sequence). The CDR3 extends over 13 amino acids.

This chain connects TRBV10-3 to TRBJ2-2; D ambiguous. Germline V gives CDR1 ENHRY, CDR2 SYGVKD. CDR3 size: 13 residues. V was cut by 11 bases and J by 0 bases, with 10 bases left in between. The CDR3 DNA is TGTGCCGCGCGACCGCCGAACACCGGGGAGCTGTTTTTT. Protein: CAARPPNTGELFF.

This clonotype was seen only once. V and J are TRBV7-9 and TRBJ2-5; no clear D gene. The V gene's germline CDR1 is SEHNR and CDR2 FQNEAQ (reference sequence). This CDR3 contains 13 residues. The V gene lost 5 bases and the J gene lost 7 bases, with 14 bases spanning the gap. Here the CDR3 DNA reads TGTGCCAGCAGCCCCTCTGCCTCCGGGACCCAGTACTTC. Translating gives CASSPSASGTQYF.

This clonotype was recorded at least ten times. The CDR3 is CASSQETFQETQYF. CDR3 DNA sequence: TGCGCCAGCAGCCAAGAGACGTTCCAAGAGACCCAGTACTTC. V gene TRBV4-3 combines with J gene TRBJ2-5; no definite D call. CDR1 LGHNA and CDR2 YSLEER come from the germline V gene. The CDR3 is made up of 14 amino acids. The V end was cut by 0 bases, the J end by 1 base, with 6 bases between.

The V and J genes are TRBV28 and TRBJ2-2, with 8 bases aligning to TRBD1. Trimming cost V 6 bases and J 7 bases; bases outside gene matches: 10. The CDR3 is 15 residues long. Germline V gene data show CDR1 as MDHEN and CDR2 as SYDVKM. CDR3 amino acids: CASRVGQGMSGELFF. The CDR3 DNA sequence: TGTGCCAGCAGGGTCGGACAGGGTATGAGCGGGGAGCTGTTTTTT.

In nucleotides, the CDR3 is TGTGCCAGCAGTGGGATCGCTGGGGGCGGAAGGGAAGAGACCCAGTACTTC. Protein sequence: CASSGIAGGGREETQYF. The V gene is TRBV12-3 or TRBV12-4, the J gene TRBJ2-5, with D possibly matching TRBD1 (6 bases). V was pared by 5 bases and J by 3 bases, with 22 bases between. The CDR3 loop spans 17 amino acids.

This rearrangement joins TRBV18 to TRBJ1-4; D unresolved. V shed 3 bases and J shed 0 bases, with 5 bases lying between them. Germline V lookup: CDR1 KGHSH, CDR2 LQKENI. This CDR3 is 14 amino acids long. CDR3 in amino acids: CASSPYATNEKLFF. DNA of the CDR3: TGTGCCAGCTCACCGTATGCAACTAATGAAAAACTGTTTTTT.

The chain couples TRBV7-2 to TRBJ2-1; 11 bases agree with TRBD2. The CDR3 has 16 amino acids. Germline V lookup: CDR1 SGHTA, CDR2 FQGNSA. Losses at the gene ends were 1 base for V and 8 bases for J; bases not matched to a gene: 7. CDR3 nucleotides: TGTGCCAGCAGCTTAGTGACTAGCGGGGTGGGGTATGAGCAGTTCTTC. This sequence encodes CASSLVTSGVGYEQFF.

This clonotype was found many times. The rearrangement links TRBV29-1 to TRBJ2-3; D unclear. The CDR3 consists of 11 residues. V lost 1 base and J 7 bases, leaving 6 bases between the germline ends. The germline CDR1 and CDR2 sequences are SQVTM and ANQGSEA. The CDR3 sequence is CSVEAGYTQYF. In nucleotides, the CDR3 is TGCAGCGTTGAAGCTGGCTATACGCAGTATTTT.

This sequence joins TRBV5-1 and TRBJ2-5, with unresolved D. CDR1 is SGHRS and CDR2 is YFSETQ in the germline V gene. This CDR3 has 12 amino acids. Trimming took off 1 base at V and 3 bases at J, with 4 bases between the two ends. The CDR3 loop is CASSLREETQYF. The CDR3 DNA follows: TGCGCCAGCAGCTTGCGGGAAGAGACCCAGTACTTC.

The chain couples TRBV14 to TRBJ2-7; D not certain. Trimming stripped 5 bases from V and 1 base from J, with 6 bases between. The CDR3 sequence is 12 residues long. Germline CDR1 and CDR2: SGHDN and FVKESK. The CDR3 spells CASSGISYEQYF. Written as DNA, the CDR3 is TGTGCCAGCAGCGGGATTTCCTACGAGCAGTACTTC. The variable domain in full, with the rest retrieved from reference TRBV14 and TRBJ2-7, is EAGVTQFPSHSVIEKGQTVTLRCDPISGHDNLYWYRRVMGKEIKFLLHFVKESKQDESGMPNNRFLAERTGGTYSTLKVQPAELEDSGVYFCASSGISYEQYFGPGTRLTVT.

This chain connects TRBV9 to TRBJ2-1; TRBD2 matches at 11 bases. CDR3 length: 15 residues. CDR1 is SGDLS, CDR2 YYNGEE, per germline. The V segment lost 4 bases and the J segment 4 bases; nucleotides outside the gene matches: 4. In DNA form, the CDR3 reads TGTGCCAGCAGCTCGACTAGCGGGGCATACAATGAGCAGTTCTTC. Protein sequence: CASSSTSGAYNEQFF.

The CDR3 DNA reads TGTGCCAGCAGCCCCAACGGGGGGACTGAAGCTTTCTTT. Translated, it gives CASSPNGGTEAFF. The V call is TRBV16, the J call TRBJ1-1, with D perhaps TRBD1 (5 bases). Trimming took off 4 bases at V and 5 bases at J, with 11 bases between the two ends. Per germline, CDR1 KGHSY and CDR2 FQNENV. The CDR3 is 13 amino acids.

V and J are TRBV6-1 and TRBJ2-5, with D perhaps TRBD1 (5 bases). This CDR3 has 13 amino acids. Trimming pared 3 bases from V and 3 bases from J, leaving 8 bases between. From germline, CDR1 is MNHNS and CDR2 SASEGT. The CDR3 region has the DNA TGTGCCAGCAGTGAGGTAGGGGAAGAGACCCAGTACTTC. Its protein is CASSEVGEETQYF.

The chain recombines TRBV10-2 with TRBJ2-5; TRBD1 or TRBD2 may be the D gene (5 bases each). Germline V gene data show CDR1 as WSHSY and CDR2 as SAAADI. V was pared by 2 bases and J by 7 bases, with 17 bases between. The CDR3 spans 15 residues. DNA of the CDR3: TGCGCCAGCAGTGAGAAAGGGGCCCGTGGGGGGACCCAGTACTTC. Translation gives CASSEKGARGGTQYF.

This clonotype showed up just a few times. This sequence joins TRBV7-8 and TRBJ1-5; D gene ambiguous. Germline-derived CDR1 and CDR2 are SGHVS and FQNEAQ. This CDR3 has 16 amino acids. The ends were cut back, 0 bases at V and 4 bases at J, with 13 bases in the middle. For the CDR3, the DNA is TGTGCCAGCAGCTTAGCCGACCCTACAGAAAATCAGCCCCAGCATTTT. It translates to CASSLADPTENQPQHF. Variable domain in full (rest from reference TRBV7-8 and TRBJ1-5): GAGVSQSPRYKVAKRGQDVALRCDPISGHVSLFWYQQALGQGPEFLTYFQNEAQLDKSGLPSDRFFAERPEGSVSTLKIQRTQQEDSAVYLCASSLADPTENQPQHFGDGTRLSIL.

The chain couples TRBV9 to TRBJ2-3; D might be TRBD1 (6 bases). The germline V gene encodes CDR1 SGDLS and CDR2 YYNGEE. V lost 3 bases to trimming and J lost 2 bases, with 13 bases between them. The CDR3 totals 15 residues. CDR3 sequence reads: CASSATQGHTDTQYF. CDR3 DNA sequence: TGTGCCAGCAGCGCGACACAGGGTCACACAGATACGCAGTATTTT.

This chain connects TRBV4-2 to TRBJ2-1; 10 nucleotides align to TRBD1. The CDR3 contains 18 residues. V was clipped by 0 bases and J by 5 bases; unmatched bases: 10. CDR1 is LGHNA, CDR2 YNFKEQ, per germline. The DNA for the CDR3 is TGTGCCAGCAGCCAAGATTTTTGGGACAGGGGTTGGGACAATGAGCAGTTCTTC. As protein: CASSQDFWDRGWDNEQFF.

The CDR3 DNA reads as TGTGCCAGCAGCTTAGATACAAATTTCGGTGAGCAGTTCTTC. It codes for CASSLDTNFGEQFF. The chain combines TRBV11-3 with TRBJ2-1; no firm D call. CDR3 length: 14 residues. The ends were cut back, 0 bases at V and 9 bases at J, with 12 bases in the middle. CDR1 is SGHNT, CDR2 YENEEA, per germline.

J is TRBJ2-7 and V is TRBV18; 9 nucleotides line up with TRBD1. The V gene end was trimmed by 3 bases and the J gene end by 5 bases; junction bases not matched to a gene: 8. This CDR3 has 15 residues. From germline, CDR1 is KGHSH and CDR2 LQKENI. The CDR3 DNA reads as TGTGCCAGCTCACCCAACTCACAGGGGGCCCACGAGCAGTACTTC. It specifies CASSPNSQGAHEQYF.

This clonotype has only a few counts. The J gene is TRBJ1-4, the V gene TRBV2, with D perhaps TRBD1 (5 bases). The CDR3 has 17 residues. Germline-derived CDR1 and CDR2 are SNHLY and FYNNEI. The V end was cut by 4 bases, the J end by 2 bases, with 17 bases between. This CDR3 is CASSAPRASATNEKLFF. Here the CDR3 DNA reads TGTGCCAGCAGTGCCCCCAGGGCGTCGGCGACTAATGAAAAACTGTTTTTT. The variable domain in full, completed from reference TRBV2 and TRBJ1-4, reads EPEVTQTPSHQVTQMGQEVILRCVPISNHLYFYWYRQILGQKVEFLVSFYNNEISEKSEIFDDQFSVERPDGSNFTLKIRSTKLEDSAMYFCASSAPRASATNEKLFFGSGTQLSVL.